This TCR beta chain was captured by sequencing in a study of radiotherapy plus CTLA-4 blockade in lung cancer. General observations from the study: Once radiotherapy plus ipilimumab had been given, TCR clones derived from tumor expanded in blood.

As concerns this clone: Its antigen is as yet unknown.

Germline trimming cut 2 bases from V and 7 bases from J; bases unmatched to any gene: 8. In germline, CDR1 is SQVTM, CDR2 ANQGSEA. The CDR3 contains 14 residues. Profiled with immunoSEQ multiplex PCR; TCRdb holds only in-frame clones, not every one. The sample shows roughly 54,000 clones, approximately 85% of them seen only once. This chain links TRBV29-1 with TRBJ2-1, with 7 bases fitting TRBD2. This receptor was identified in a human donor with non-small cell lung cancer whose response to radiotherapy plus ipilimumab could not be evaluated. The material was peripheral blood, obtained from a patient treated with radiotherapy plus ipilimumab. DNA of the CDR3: TGCAGCGTTGAAAGCGCGGGAGAGAGGAATGAGCAGTTCTTC. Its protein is CSVESAGERNEQFF.